A selection of T cell receptor beta chains follows, all from one sample in a study of patients and donors after allogeneic stem cell transplantation. TCRdb passed the RT-PCR reads through MiXCR, listing each CDR3 protein once. The table lists some 960,000 distinct CDR3 sequences, about a sixth of them singletons. Sequences were obtained from blood, either unsorted or a sorted T cell fraction (not recorded which). The origin of the receptors is a human donor who was either an allogeneic HSCT recipient or a stem cell or donor lymphocyte infusion donor (not recorded which). It is not recorded whose cells these are; they may come from a transplant donor. CDR3s include the opening cysteine and the closing phenylalanine or tryptophan. D genes are given only for firm matches.

J gene	D gene	V gene	CDR3 protein
TRBJ2-1	TRBD2	TRBV20-1	CSALRLAGTYNEQFF
TRBJ2-3	.	TRBV7-2	CASSLVPGTDTQYF
TRBJ2-5	.	TRBV7-9	CASSLMGSETQYF
TRBJ2-2	TRBD2	TRBV5-4	CASRLGEGTGELFF
TRBJ2-7	.	TRBV5-1	CASSWGLAERSYEQYF
TRBJ1-2	.	TRBV12-3/TRBV12-4	CASSLGSLGYTF
TRBJ2-7	.	TRBV18	CASSQLSLYEQYF
TRBJ2-3	.	TRBV2	CASSAQGGDTQYF
TRBJ1-1	.	TRBV9	CASSVVGAMNTEAFF
TRBJ2-3	TRBD2	TRBV9	CASSLSGRVTDTQYF
TRBJ2-5	.	TRBV21-1	CASSCSGRASEPSQETQYF
TRBJ2-7	.	TRBV4-3	CASSQEARDYEQYF